The 21 T cell receptor beta chains listed next were all sequenced from one sample in a study of T cells in Graves' hyperthyroidism and ophthalmopathy. RNA transcripts gave rise to amplified TCR beta CDR3 regions. An initial round of RT-PCR targeting the TCR CDR3 relied on the HTBI primer set. In TCRdb, the multiplex PCR reads were re-called with MiXCR into one record per CDR3 protein. The sample holds 350,000 to 450,000 distinct CDR3 sequences; about 14% are singletons and the top ten take 25% to 30%. Sequenced input: blood. All receptors come from a man between 50 and 59 years old with Graves' ophthalmopathy.

This chain connects TRBV20-1 to TRBJ1-1, with TRBD1 as a possible D gene (6 bases). CDR1 DFQATT and CDR2 SNEGSKA come from the germline V gene (reference sequence). This CDR3 region has 15 residues. Trimming pared 1 base from V and 0 bases from J, leaving 12 bases between. As DNA, the CDR3 is TGCAGTGCTAGAGCCGGGACATCTCTGAACACTGAAGCTTTCTTT. Translating it yields CSARAGTSLNTEAFF.

This clonotype was observed many times. The chain joins TRBV11-3 to TRBJ1-2, with TRBD1 matching 7 bases. Trimming at V came to 3 bases and at J to 4 bases, leaving 2 bases not matched to a gene. Germline V gene sequence: CDR1 SGHNT, CDR2 YENEEA. This CDR3 spans 13 amino acids. As DNA, the CDR3 is TGTGCCAGCAGCTTCCGGGACAGCTATGGCTACACCTTC. This codes for CASSFRDSYGYTF.

The rearrangement uses TRBV28 and TRBJ1-2; no clear D gene. There are 12 residues in the CDR3. Germline values: CDR1 MDHEN, CDR2 SYDVKM. Trimming left V 6 bases short and J 10 bases short, with 15 bases between. The CDR3 coding sequence is TGTGCCAGCAGCCGACAAGCCGGAGTCTACACCTTC. Encoded protein: CASSRQAGVYTF.

With respect to this clonotype: This may be a read error, as it is one base from a much larger clone. The rearrangement uses TRBV29-1 and TRBJ2-7; D might be TRBD1 (7 bases). The CDR3 extends over 12 amino acids. Germline assignment: CDR1 SQVTM and CDR2 ANQGSEA. V gave up 5 bases and J gave up 6 bases, with 14 bases separating them. The CDR3 sequence is CSVTTGRSEQYF. In nucleotides, the CDR3 is TGCAGCGTTACGACAGGGAGGAGCGAGCAGTACTTC.

This clonotype was recorded many times. V and J are TRBV6-1 and TRBJ1-5; D unresolved. V lost 1 base and J lost 7, with 11 bases in between. The CDR3 consists of 14 residues. Per the germline V gene, CDR1 is MNHNS and CDR2 is SASEGT. The CDR3 DNA reads TGTGCCAGCAGTGAAGGACGTGAGTTGCAGCCCCAGCATTTT. It encodes CASSEGRELQPQHF.

This clonotype was seen ten or more times. This chain uses TRBV10-3 with TRBJ2-1; D ambiguous. The germline gives CDR1 ENHRY, CDR2 SYGVKD. This CDR3 region has 14 residues. Trimming removed 4 bases at V and 6 bases at J, with 13 bases between. The CDR3 coding sequence is TGTGCCATCAGTGCCAACGTGAGGACCAATGAGCAGTTCTTC. This sequence encodes CAISANVRTNEQFF.

The V and J genes are TRBV19 and TRBJ2-5; 13 nucleotides align to TRBD2. CDR3 length equals 17 residues. Germline values: CDR1 LNHDA, CDR2 SQIVND (reference sequence). Trimming took 3 bases from V and 5 from J; bases not matched to a gene: 9. The chain's CDR3 is CASSMRTSGRLDETQYF. Written as DNA, the CDR3 is TGTGCCAGTAGTATGCGGACTAGCGGGAGACTAGATGAGACCCAGTACTTC.

Ten or more counts support this clonotype. V gene TRBV5-1 combines with J gene TRBJ2-7, with 8 nucleotides matching TRBD2. Germline assignment: CDR1 SGHRS and CDR2 YFSETQ. Trimming at V came to 3 bases and at J to 0 bases, leaving 5 bases not matched to a gene. The CDR3 is 15 residues long. The CDR3 nucleotides are TGCGCCAGCAGCTACGACGGGACTAGCTCCTACGAGCAGTACTTC. Its protein product is CASSYDGTSSYEQYF.

The rearrangement joins TRBV19 to TRBJ2-1, with TRBD2 matching 7 bases. The junction had 5 bases not matched to a gene; V was cut back by 7 bases and J by 5 bases. The CDR3 totals 13 residues. The germline CDR1 and CDR2 sequences are LNHDA and SQIVND (reference sequence). CDR3: CASKERDHNEQFF. The CDR3 DNA follows: TGTGCCAGTAAGGAGCGGGACCACAATGAGCAGTTCTTC.

At least ten counts were recorded for this clonotype. This chain joins TRBV5-1 and TRBJ2-1, with D unclear. V lost 3 bases and J 0 bases, leaving 13 bases between the germline ends. CDR1 and CDR2 (germline): SGHRS, YFSETQ. CDR3 size: 16 residues. In DNA, the CDR3 is TGCGCCAGCAGCTCCGATCTGGATAGCTCCTACAATGAGCAGTTCTTC. Protein: CASSSDLDSSYNEQFF.

There are many counts of this clonotype. The chain has TRBV11-2 and TRBJ2-1; 7 positions agree with TRBD2. CDR3 length: 16 amino acids. CDR1 and CDR2 (germline): SGHAT, FQNNGV. J gave up 1 base and V 5 bases, and 8 bases lay outside the gene matches. CDR3 in amino acids: CASSIRTGLSYNEQFF. The CDR3 nucleotides are TGTGCCAGCAGCATCCGCACGGGACTATCCTACAATGAGCAGTTCTTC.

A few counts support this clonotype. The chain links TRBV9 to TRBJ1-6; 9 bases fit TRBD1. The CDR3 covers 14 residues. Germline V gene lookup returns CDR1 SGDLS and CDR2 YYNGEE. Trimming removed 3 bases from V and 8 bases from J; junction bases left unmatched: 3. The CDR3 DNA follows: TGTGCCAGCAGCGCGACAGGGGGTGATTCACCCCTCCACTTT. It translates to CASSATGGDSPLHF. The whole variable domain, remainder taken from reference TRBV9 and TRBJ1-6, is DSGVTQTPKHLITATGQRVTLRCSPRSGDLSVYWYQQSLDQGLQFLIQYYNGEERAKGNILERFSAQQFPDLHSELNLSSLELGDSALYFCASSATGGDSPLHFGNGTRLTVT.

This clonotype was detected ten times or more. The rearrangement links TRBV7-2 to TRBJ2-3; TRBD2 agrees at 10 bases. The V gene's germline CDR1 is SGHTA and CDR2 FQGNSA. The junction had 6 bases not matched to a gene; V was cut back by 2 bases and J by 1 base. The CDR3 runs to 17 residues. The chain's CDR3 is CASSLRAGTSGTDTQYF. Here the CDR3 DNA reads TGTGCCAGCAGCTTAAGAGCTGGGACTAGCGGCACAGATACGCAGTATTTT.

V is TRBV12-3 or TRBV12-4 and J is TRBJ1-2; 8 nucleotides line up with TRBD1. V was clipped by 8 bases and J by 7 bases; unmatched bases: 27. The CDR3 runs to 19 residues. The CDR3 DNA reads as TGTGCCAGCCAACGACGTGACGACAGGGGCCTTTTTTCCTTGCGTGGCTACACCTTC. It is translated as CASQRRDDRGLFSLRGYTF.

This clonotype has a count of ten or more. This sequence joins TRBV29-1 and TRBJ2-5, with D perhaps TRBD1 (6 bases). Deletions cut 4 bases from V and 5 bases from J, with 17 bases between. The CDR3 spans 14 residues. The germline V gene has CDR1 SQVTM and CDR2 ANQGSEA. CDR3 nucleotides: TGCAGCGTTGGTTCGTCAGGGACAACGGAGACCCAGTACTTC. Translating gives CSVGSSGTTETQYF.

This clonotype was counted only a few times. The chain uses TRBV4-1 and TRBJ2-1, with D tentatively TRBD2 (5 bases). The J call may be wrong; the DNA end is better matched by TRBJ2-7. The CDR3 totals 15 residues. Germline V CDR1 and CDR2: MGHRA, YSYEKL. The CDR3 nucleotides read TGCGCCAGCAGCGAGGGCCTGAGCTCCTACAATGAGCAGTACTTC. Its translation is CASSEGLSSYNEQYF.

In this sample, this clonotype turned up many times. The chain combines TRBV11-3 with TRBJ2-7; D is undetermined. Germline CDR1 reads SGHNT; CDR2 reads YENEEA. V was pared by 6 bases and J by 2 bases, with 17 bases between. This CDR3 has 15 residues. CDR3 bases: TGTGCCAGCAGTCCGGGCCTGAGGCTACCCTACGAGCAGTACTTC. The encoded protein is CASSPGLRLPYEQYF.

This clonotype was recorded at least ten times. V usage is TRBV28 and J usage is TRBJ2-2; D perhaps matches TRBD1 (6 bases). V lost 3 bases, J lost 6 bases, and 17 bases lay in between. The CDR3 extends over 16 amino acids. CDR1 and CDR2 from the germline V gene are MDHEN and SYDVKM. CDR3 region: CASSLIKQGIAGELFF. The CDR3 DNA reads TGTGCCAGCAGTTTGATTAAGCAGGGGATCGCCGGGGAGCTGTTTTTT.

The rearrangement links TRBV12-3 or TRBV12-4 to TRBJ2-1; D not resolved. This CDR3 is 15 amino acids long. Trimming cost V 7 bases and J 4 bases, with 17 bases left between them. For the CDR3, the DNA is TGTGCCAGCACCATACGTACCCGTCCTTACAATGAGCAGTTCTTC. The encoded protein is CASTIRTRPYNEQFF.

This clonotype was seen repeatedly, ten times or more. This chain connects TRBV2 to TRBJ2-5, with D possibly matching TRBD2 (5 bases). CDR1 and CDR2 (germline): SNHLY, FYNNEI. CDR3 size: 12 residues. Trimming left V 7 bases short and J 1 base short, with 7 bases between. CDR3 sequence reads: CASNRGQETQYF. DNA of the CDR3: TGTGCCAGCAATCGGGGCCAAGAGACCCAGTACTTC.

There are many counts of this clonotype. This rearrangement joins TRBV3-1 to TRBJ2-5; no reliable D call. Deletions cut 0 bases from V and 4 bases from J, with 12 bases between. This CDR3 is built from 15 residues. CDR1 is LGHDT and CDR2 is YNNKEL in the germline V gene (reference sequence). The CDR3 coding sequence is TGTGCCAGCAGCCAAGAATCGATTTCTGGAGAGACCCAGTACTTC. Its protein product is CASSQESISGETQYF.